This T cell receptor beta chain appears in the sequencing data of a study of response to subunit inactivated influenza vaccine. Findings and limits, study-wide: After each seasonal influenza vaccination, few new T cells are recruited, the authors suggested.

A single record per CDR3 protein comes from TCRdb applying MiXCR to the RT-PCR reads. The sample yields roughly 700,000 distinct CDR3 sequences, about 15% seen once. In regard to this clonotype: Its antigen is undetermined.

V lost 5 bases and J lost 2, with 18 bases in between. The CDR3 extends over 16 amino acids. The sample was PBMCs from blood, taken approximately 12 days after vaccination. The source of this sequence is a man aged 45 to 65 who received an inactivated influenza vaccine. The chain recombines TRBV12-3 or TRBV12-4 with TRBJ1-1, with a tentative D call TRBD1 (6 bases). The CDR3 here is CASSPIPGQTNTEAFF. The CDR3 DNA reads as TGTGCCAGCAGTCCAATCCCAGGACAGACTAACACTGAAGCTTTCTTT.